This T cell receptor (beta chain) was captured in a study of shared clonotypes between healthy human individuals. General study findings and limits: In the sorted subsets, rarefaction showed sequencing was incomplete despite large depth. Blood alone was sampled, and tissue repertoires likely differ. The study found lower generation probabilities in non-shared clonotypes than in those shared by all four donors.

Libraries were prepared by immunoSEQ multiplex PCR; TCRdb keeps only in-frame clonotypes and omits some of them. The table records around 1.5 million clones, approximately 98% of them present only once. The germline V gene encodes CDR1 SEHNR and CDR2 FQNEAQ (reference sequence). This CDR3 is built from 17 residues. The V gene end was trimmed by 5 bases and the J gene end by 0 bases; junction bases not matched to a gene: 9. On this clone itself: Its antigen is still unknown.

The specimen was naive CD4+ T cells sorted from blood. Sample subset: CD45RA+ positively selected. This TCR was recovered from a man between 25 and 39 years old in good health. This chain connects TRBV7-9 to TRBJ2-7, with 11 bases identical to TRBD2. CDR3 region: CASSQSSGRRSSYEQYF. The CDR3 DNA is TGTGCCAGCAGCCAATCTAGCGGGAGGCGGAGCTCCTACGAGCAGTACTTC.